This TCR beta chain was recovered during a study of blood T cell repertoires in COVID-19. Those who participated ranged in age from about 18 to 95 years and resided in about two dozen US areas. Measured with immunoSEQ multiplex PCR; TCRdb has only the in-frame clones, and not every one. In the table there are 120,000 to 150,000 clones, 84% of which are singletons. The germline V gene has CDR1 SSHAT and CDR2 FNYEAQ (reference sequence). J lost 0 bases, V lost 9 bases, and 14 bases had no gene match. The CDR3 has 17 amino acids. The TCR was taken from a middle-aged man in a cohort exposed to, infected with or recovered from COVID-19 (not recorded which). The V call is TRBV7-7, the J call TRBJ2-3; 8 bases map to TRBD2. The sequenced sample consisted of PBMCs or T cells enriched from blood (not recorded which). The CDR3 loop is CARLLSGAPPSTDTQYF. The CDR3 nucleotides read TGTGCCAGGTTACTTAGCGGGGCCCCCCCTAGCACAGATACGCAGTATTTT.